Shown below are 8 T cell receptor beta chains from a single sample sequenced in a study of blood T cell repertoires in COVID-19. The data were produced by immunoSEQ multiplex PCR, yet TCRdb's version contains in-frame clones alone and is incomplete. The profile shows about 210,000 clones, roughly four fifths of them singletons. Material for sequencing was peripheral blood. The receptors derive from a woman aged 40 to 50 with acute or convalescent COVID-19.

The chain carries TRBV29-1 and TRBJ1-2; possible D gene TRBD1, 5 bases. The CDR3 covers 11 residues. V was cut by 0 bases and J by 13 bases, with 12 bases left in between. CDR1 is SQVTM and CDR2 is ANQGSEA in the germline V gene. CDR3 sequence (DNA): TGCAGCGTTGAAGATACCAGGGTGAGCACCTTC. Its translation is CSVEDTRVSTF. The variable domain in full, with the rest retrieved from reference TRBV29-1 and TRBJ1-2, is SAVISQKPSRDICQRGTSLTIQCQVDSQVTMMFWYRQQPGQSLTLIATANQGSEATYESGFVIDKFPISRPNLTFSTLTVSNMSPEDSSIYLCSVEDTRVSTFGSGTRLTVV.

The chain links TRBV2 to TRBJ1-1; 7 bases agree with TRBD1. V shed 2 bases and J 0 bases; nucleotides not matched to a gene: 6. This CDR3 has 16 amino acids. In germline, CDR1 is SNHLY, CDR2 FYNNEI. The chain's CDR3 is CASSERPGGLNTEAFF. DNA of the CDR3: TGTGCCAGCAGTGAAAGGCCAGGGGGGTTGAACACTGAAGCTTTCTTT.

As to this clone: One end of the junction varies from germline; a read error may be responsible. Written as DNA, the CDR3 is TGTGCCAGCAGCCTAGCGAGCAATGAGCAGTTCTTC. Translating it yields CASSLASNEQFF. This sequence joins TRBV7-9 and TRBJ2-1; maybe TRBD2 (6 bases). In germline, CDR1 is SEHNR, CDR2 FQNEAQ (reference sequence). The CDR3 has 12 amino acids.

The chain is built from TRBV5-6 and TRBJ2-1; the match to TRBD2 covers 9 bases. The germline V gene encodes CDR1 SGHDT and CDR2 YYEEEE. V was clipped by 1 base and J by 16 bases; unmatched bases: 6. The CDR3 sequence is 12 residues long. The CDR3 DNA reads as TGTGCCAGCAGCTTGCAACGCGGGGGGGCCTTCTTC. Protein: CASSLQRGGAFF.

This sequence joins TRBV12-3 or TRBV12-4 and TRBJ1-2, with a weak D call TRBD1 (5 bases). This CDR3 is built from 12 residues. Trimming took off 3 bases at V and 8 bases at J, with 10 bases between the two ends. For the CDR3, the DNA is TGTGCCAGCAGTTTTGGGACTGAAGGCTACACCTTC. Encoded protein: CASSFGTEGYTF.

The gene calls are TRBV7-2 and TRBJ2-7; D uncertain. CDR3 length: 12 residues. Trimming left V 3 bases short and J 12 bases short, with 15 bases between. In germline, CDR1 is SGHTA, CDR2 FQGNSA. Here the CDR3 DNA reads TGTGCCAGCAGCTTGGAGACTGGCCTAAGGTACTTC. Translated: CASSLETGLRYF. Full variable domain (remainder filled in from reference TRBV7-2 and TRBJ2-7): GAGVSQSPSNKVTEKGKDVELRCDPISGHTALYWYRQSLGQGLEFLIYFQGNSAPDKSGLPSDRFSAERTGGSVSTLTIQRTQQEDSAVYLCASSLETGLRYFGPGTRLTVT.

This chain connects TRBV9 to TRBJ2-2; 7 nucleotides agree with TRBD1. In germline, CDR1 is SGDLS, CDR2 YYNGEE. The CDR3 sequence is 13 residues long. The junction had 4 bases not matched to a gene; V was cut back by 6 bases and J by 5 bases. As DNA, the CDR3 is TGTGCCAGCACACGACAGGGAACCGGGGAGCTGTTTTTT. Its translation: CASTRQGTGELFF.

The chain is built from TRBV5-1 and TRBJ1-2, with a possible D match to TRBD1 (5 bases). The V end lost 2 bases, the J end lost 3 bases, and 8 bases lay between the germline ends. In germline, CDR1 is SGHRS, CDR2 YFSETQ. The CDR3 length is 13 residues. In DNA form, the CDR3 reads TGCGCCAGCAGCTTCGGAGGGGACTATGGCTACACCTTC. Amino acids: CASSFGGDYGYTF.